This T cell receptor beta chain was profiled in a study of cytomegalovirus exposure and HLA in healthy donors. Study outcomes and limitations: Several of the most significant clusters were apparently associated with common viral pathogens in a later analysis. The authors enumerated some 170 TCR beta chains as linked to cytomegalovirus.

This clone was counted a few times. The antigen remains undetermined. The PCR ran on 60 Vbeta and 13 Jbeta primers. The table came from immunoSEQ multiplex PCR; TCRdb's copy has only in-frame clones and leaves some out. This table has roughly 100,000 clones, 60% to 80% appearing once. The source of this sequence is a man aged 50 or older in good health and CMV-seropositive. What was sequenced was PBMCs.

CDR3 sequence reads: CASSEGASGAETQYF. The CDR3 region has the DNA TGTGCCAGCAGTGAAGGGGCTAGCGGGGCGGAGACCCAGTACTTC. This chain uses TRBV6-1 with TRBJ2-5; 9 bases are shared with TRBD2. The V gene's germline CDR1 is MNHNS and CDR2 SASEGT. V shed 1 base, J shed 5 bases, and the junction held 5 bases outside the gene matches. The CDR3 has 15 residues.